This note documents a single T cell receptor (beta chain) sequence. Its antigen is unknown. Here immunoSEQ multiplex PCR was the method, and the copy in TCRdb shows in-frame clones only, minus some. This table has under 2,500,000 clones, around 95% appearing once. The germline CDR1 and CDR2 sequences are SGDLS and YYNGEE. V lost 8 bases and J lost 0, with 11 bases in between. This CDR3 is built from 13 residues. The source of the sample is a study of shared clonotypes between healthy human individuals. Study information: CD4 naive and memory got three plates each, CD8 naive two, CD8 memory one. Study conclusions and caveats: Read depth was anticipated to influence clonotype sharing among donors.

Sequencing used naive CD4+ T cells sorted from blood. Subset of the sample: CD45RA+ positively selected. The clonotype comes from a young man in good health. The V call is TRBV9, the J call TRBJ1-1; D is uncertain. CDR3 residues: CARPLGMNTEAFF. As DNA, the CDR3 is TGTGCCAGACCACTCGGGATGAACACTGAAGCTTTCTTT.